This T cell receptor beta chain was recorded in a study of T cells in Graves' hyperthyroidism and ophthalmopathy. Study-wide context: Peripheral blood sampling occurred at initial diagnosis, before any treatment. General study findings and limits: Most thyroid clonotypes with frequency above 0.001 were detected in blood.

It was RNA transcripts that yielded the amplified TCR beta CDR3 regions. HTBI primers were employed in a first-round RT-PCR of the TCR CDR3. TCRdb itself ran the multiplex PCR reads through MiXCR, one entry per CDR3 protein. The data contain about 560,000 distinct CDR3 sequences, about a sixth of them seen just once; the ten biggest clones take up around a sixth. Investigators excluded patients with uncontrolled infection, other autoimmune disease, pregnancy or lactation. Together with thyroid ultrasound, orbital computed tomography, serum thyroxine and TRAb, clinical symptoms were used for diagnoses. The germline V and J ends were trimmed by 4 bases and 0 bases, with 7 bases remaining between them. The CDR3 runs 14 residues. Germline lookup yields CDR1 KGHDR and CDR2 SFDVKD. This clonotype was recorded many times. The antigen is not known.

The V gene is TRBV24-1, the J gene TRBJ2-3, with D hard to call. This sequence originates from a woman aged 18-29 years with Graves' hyperthyroidism. Source material: blood. The CDR3 nucleotides are TGTGCCACCAGTGAGGGTCCCAGCACAGATACGCAGTATTTT. It translates to CATSEGPSTDTQYF.